Below, one TCR beta chain is given with its context. This sample is drawn from a study of T cells after somatic rescue of genetic block. Sequencing was performed with immunoSEQ multiplex PCR; in TCRdb, only in-frame clones are kept and a portion is missing. Of more than 7,500 clones listed, about 67% are singletons. CDR1 is SGHRS, CDR2 YFSETQ, per germline. The CDR3 loop spans 14 amino acids. V was cut by 0 bases and J by 3 bases, with 7 bases left in between. This receptor was identified in a boy aged 5-17 years. V usage is TRBV5-1 and J usage is TRBJ1-3; possibly TRBD1 for D (6 bases). Sequencing was performed on peripheral blood mononuclear cells (PBMCs). The CDR3 nucleotides read TGCGCCAGCAGCTTGGAAGGGGGTGGAAACACCATATATTTT. It is translated as CASSLEGGGNTIYF. The full variable domain, its missing parts supplied by reference TRBV5-1 and TRBJ1-3, is KAGVTQTPRYLIKTRGQQVTLSCSPISGHRSVSWYQQTPGQGLQFLFEYFSETQRNKGNFPGRFSGRQFSNSRSEMNVSTLELGDSALYLCASSLEGGGNTIYFGEGSWLTVV.